Each of the 20 T cell receptor beta chains below was sequenced from the same sample in a study of identical twins. In TCRdb, the 5' RACE reads were re-called with MiXCR into one record per CDR3 protein. The table has about 890,000 distinct CDR3 sequences, approximately 13% seen once. This same sample was also taken into another study, of yellow fever vaccine responses in identical twins.

The source material was PBMCs. The receptors shown here come from a woman aged 18-35 years in good health.

The rearrangement uses TRBV2 and TRBJ2-3; 13 bases map to TRBD2. The germline V gene encodes CDR1 SNHLY and CDR2 FYNNEI. The CDR3 consists of 16 residues. V shed 5 bases, J shed 6 bases, and the junction held 8 bases outside the gene matches. The CDR3 spells CASSPNGLAGADTQYF. CDR3 nucleotides: TGTGCCAGCAGTCCTAACGGACTAGCGGGGGCCGATACGCAGTATTTT.

This clonotype was detected ten times or more. V and J are TRBV20-1 and TRBJ1-1; unclear D gene. Germline loops: CDR1 DFQATT, CDR2 SNEGSKA (reference sequence). There are 13 residues in the CDR3. The V end was cut by 0 bases, the J end by 5 bases, with 10 bases between. The CDR3 coding sequence is TGCAGTGCTAGAGAAGGAGGGAGGACTGAAGCTTTCTTT. Translating it yields CSAREGGRTEAFF.

The chain is built from TRBV5-1 and TRBJ2-2; D might be TRBD2 (6 bases). The V end was cut by 6 bases, the J end by 4 bases, with 16 bases between. This CDR3 region has 15 residues. Germline CDR1 and CDR2: SGHRS and YFSETQ. The CDR3 loop reads CASKETSMGTGELFF. The CDR3 nucleotides read TGCGCCAGCAAGGAAACTAGCATGGGCACCGGGGAGCTGTTTTTT. Looking up the rest from reference TRBV5-1 and TRBJ2-2 gives the full variable domain: KAGVTQTPRYLIKTRGQQVTLSCSPISGHRSVSWYQQTPGQGLQFLFEYFSETQRNKGNFPGRFSGRQFSNSRSEMNVSTLELGDSALYLCASKETSMGTGELFFGEGSRLTVL.

Only a few counts were recorded for this clonotype. CDR3 sequence reads: CASSLLAGGGEQFF. CDR3 bases: TGTGCCAGCAGCTTGCTTGCGGGAGGGGGAGAGCAGTTCTTC. The chain joins TRBV7-3 to TRBJ2-1; TRBD2 matches at 9 bases. J lost 10 bases, V lost 3 bases, and 7 bases had no gene match. CDR3 length: 14 residues. The germline gives CDR1 SGHTA, CDR2 FQGTGA.

This clonotype was observed many times. The CDR3 is CAISESRVIEQFF. DNA for the CDR3: TGTGCCATCAGTGAGTCGAGGGTAATCGAGCAGTTCTTC. The rearrangement joins TRBV10-3 to TRBJ2-1; perhaps TRBD2 as D (5 bases). The germline CDR1 and CDR2 sequences are ENHRY and SYGVKD. The CDR3 loop spans 13 amino acids. Trimming shortened V by 0 bases and J by 10 bases, and 10 bases separated the two germline ends.

This clonotype was seen only a few times. This rearrangement joins TRBV12-3 or TRBV12-4 to TRBJ1-5; D gene uncertain. The CDR3 extends over 12 amino acids. V was shortened by 5 bases and J by 12 bases, with 14 bases between the two germline ends. The CDR3 is CASSRATDVQHF. The CDR3 region has the DNA TGTGCCAGCAGTAGGGCCACAGACGTCCAGCATTTT.

The chain joins TRBV20-1 to TRBJ2-1; unclear D gene. V shed 2 bases and J shed 0 bases, with 11 bases lying between them. Germline-derived CDR1 and CDR2 are DFQATT and SNEGSKA (reference sequence). CDR3 length: 15 amino acids. CDR3 in DNA: TGCAGTGCTAGATTACGGCCCAGCTCCTACAATGAGCAGTTCTTC. Translated: CSARLRPSSYNEQFF.

This clonotype was observed a few times. This chain uses TRBV6-2 or TRBV6-3 with TRBJ2-2; 8 nucleotides align to TRBD2. The V gene's germline CDR1 is MNHEY and CDR2 SVGEGT. V lost 11 bases to trimming and J lost 1 base; unmatched junction nucleotides: 9. CDR3 length: 15 residues. The CDR3 reads CAAAKAGVNTGELFF. The CDR3 nucleotides read TGTGCCGCAGCCAAAGCGGGGGTGAACACCGGGGAGCTGTTTTTT.

This clonotype showed up just a few times. This chain uses TRBV5-1 with TRBJ2-1; 8 bases are shared with TRBD2. Trimming removed 7 bases from V and 7 bases from J; junction bases left unmatched: 10. The CDR3 extends over 14 amino acids. Germline V CDR1 and CDR2: SGHRS, YFSETQ. CDR3 residues: CASSLQRGQNEQFF. The CDR3 bases are TGCGCCAGCTCTCTCCAGCGGGGGCAAAATGAGCAGTTCTTC.

This clonotype came up a few times. The chain is built from TRBV20-1 and TRBJ2-3; 13 nucleotides align to TRBD2. Germline CDR1 and CDR2: DFQATT and SNEGSKA (reference sequence). The CDR3 extends over 17 amino acids. Trimming removed 5 bases from V and 6 bases from J; junction bases left unmatched: 14. The CDR3 DNA sequence: TGCAGTGCTGTGACCGGGACTAGCGGGATGACACGGGATACGCAGTATTTT. Its translation is CSAVTGTSGMTRDTQYF.

This sequence joins TRBV11-2 and TRBJ2-7; possibly TRBD1 for D (6 bases). The CDR3 is made up of 18 amino acids. V gave up 5 bases and J gave up 0 bases, with 23 bases separating them. The V gene's germline CDR1 is SGHAT and CDR2 FQNNGV. For the CDR3, the DNA is TGTGCCAGCAGCCCGAACATAGACGGACAGAGGAGCTCCTACGAGCAGTACTTC. Translating gives CASSPNIDGQRSSYEQYF.

The V call is TRBV27, the J call TRBJ2-7; D gene ambiguous. Trimming removed 8 bases at V and 1 base at J, with 12 bases between. Germline CDR1 MNHEY, CDR2 SMNVEV (reference sequence). CDR3 length equals 13 residues. Here the CDR3 DNA reads TGTGCCAGCCCTACCGACCCGTCCTACGAGCAGTACTTC. Residues: CASPTDPSYEQYF.

There are many counts of this clonotype. The chain recombines TRBV20-1 with TRBJ1-5, with no clear D. CDR1 and CDR2 (germline): DFQATT, SNEGSKA (reference sequence). Trimming took 1 base from V and 0 from J, leaving 7 bases between them. The CDR3 is made up of 14 amino acids. The CDR3, as DNA: TGCAGTGCTAGAGGAGTTACTAGCAATCAGCCCCAGCATTTT. It specifies CSARGVTSNQPQHF.

This clonotype has at least ten counts. This chain links TRBV6-1 with TRBJ2-7; no reliable D call. Trimming took off 2 bases at V and 2 bases at J, with 7 bases between the two ends. CDR3 length: 13 amino acids. From germline, CDR1 is MNHNS and CDR2 SASEGT. The CDR3 sequence: CASSEYTAYEQYV. In DNA form, the CDR3 reads TGTGCCAGCAGTGAATACACAGCCTACGAGCAGTACGTC.

In this sample, this clonotype turned up many times. This chain joins TRBV12-3 or TRBV12-4 and TRBJ1-1; tentatively, D is TRBD1 (5 bases). The CDR3 totals 11 residues. V lost 1 base, J lost 10 bases, and 7 bases lay in between. DNA for the CDR3: TGTGCCAGCAGTTTAGGAAGGGGAGCTTTCTTT. This gives the protein CASSLGRGAFF.

The V call is TRBV25-1, the J call TRBJ2-1; D unclear. Germline V lookup: CDR1 MGHDK, CDR2 SYGVNS. The CDR3 is 15 residues long. The V end lost 1 base, the J end lost 0 bases, and 7 bases lay between the germline ends. The DNA of the CDR3 is TGTGCCAGCAGTGAATTAGACGACTCCTACAATGAGCAGTTCTTC. Translated: CASSELDDSYNEQFF.

The chain links TRBV29-1 to TRBJ1-2; no definite D call. The CDR3 runs 13 residues. Germline V gene data show CDR1 as SQVTM and CDR2 as ANQGSEA. Trimming stripped 3 bases from V and 5 bases from J, with 13 bases between. The CDR3, as DNA: TGCAGCGTTGACCCCGGGCAGCCTTATGGCTACACCTTC. This gives the protein CSVDPGQPYGYTF.

V is TRBV20-1 and J is TRBJ1-5; D gene unclear. CDR1 is DFQATT and CDR2 is SNEGSKA in the germline V gene (reference sequence). V lost 0 bases and J 9 bases, leaving 21 bases between the germline ends. This CDR3 is 16 amino acids long. For the CDR3, the DNA is TGCAGTGCTAGAGATCGAGCAGGTGGCCTGTTATGGCCCCAGCATTTT. This encodes CSARDRAGGLLWPQHF.

This chain uses TRBV19 with TRBJ2-7; D possibly uses TRBD1 or TRBD2 (5 bases each). The CDR3 has 15 amino acids. V gave up 7 bases and J gave up 6 bases, with 22 bases separating them. Germline lookup yields CDR1 LNHDA and CDR2 SQIVND (reference sequence). This CDR3 is CASTKGPLRSGEQYV. CDR3 sequence (DNA): TGTGCCAGTACTAAGGGACCGCTAAGGTCCGGCGAGCAGTACGTC.

The V call is TRBV12-3 or TRBV12-4, the J call TRBJ2-3, with D maybe TRBD2 (6 bases). V shed 7 bases and J shed 1 base, with 15 bases lying between them. The CDR3 loop spans 15 amino acids. The CDR3, as DNA: TGTGCCAGCACCCCGGGGGAGGAGGGCACAGATACGCAGTATTTT. It codes for CASTPGEEGTDTQYF.